Sequencing of this TCR beta chain was carried out in a study of T cell changes during pregnancy in multiple sclerosis. The length of the CDR3 is 14 residues. V shed 6 bases and J 3 bases; nucleotides not matched to a gene: 8. CDR1 MRHNA and CDR2 SNTAGT come from the germline V gene. TCRdb's table, derived via immunoSEQ multiplex PCR, lists solely in-frame clones and lacks some. The repertoire holds more than 65,000 clones, with over 85% as singletons. The specimen comprised CD4+ T cells from peripheral blood mononuclear cells, sampled before pregnancy. The receptor was derived from a female donor with multiple sclerosis, enrolled in a pregnancy study. The V call is TRBV6-4, the J call TRBJ2-7, with 7 positions matching TRBD1. The CDR3 reads CASSNDRVGYEQYF. CDR3 coding DNA: TGTGCCAGCAGCAATGACAGGGTTGGCTACGAGCAGTACTTC.